The 20 T cell receptor beta chains listed next were all sequenced from one sample in a study of neoadjuvant anti-PD-1 for oral cavity cancer. Profiled with immunoSEQ multiplex PCR; TCRdb holds only in-frame clones, not every one. Of fewer than 90,000 clones in the sample, roughly 85% were seen once. The time point denotes: after neoadjuvant nivolumab, at surgical resection. Source: PBMCs, taken after nivolumab (anti-PD-1) treatment. These receptors were taken from a person aged 35-79 years with oral cavity squamous cell carcinoma.

J is TRBJ2-7 and V is TRBV19, with TRBD2 as a possible D gene (6 bases). Germline lookup yields CDR1 LNHDA and CDR2 SQIVND (reference sequence). This CDR3 region has 9 residues. V was clipped by 11 bases and J by 6 bases, with 8 bases between them. The DNA for the CDR3 is TGTGCCCGGAGGGTCGAGCAGTACTTC. Translated: CARRVEQYF. Together with reference TRBV19 and TRBJ2-7, the CDR3 gives the full variable domain: DGGITQSPKYLFRKEGQNVTLSCEQNLNHDAMYWYRQDPGQGLRLIYYSQIVNDFQKGDIAEGYSVSREKKESFPLTVTSAQKNPTAFYLCARRVEQYFGPGTRLTVT.

The chain joins TRBV27 to TRBJ2-7; 10 bases line up with TRBD2. From germline, CDR1 is MNHEY and CDR2 SMNVEV (reference sequence). This CDR3 contains 17 residues. V lost 5 bases and J lost 0; bases outside the gene matches: 10. CDR3 in DNA: TGTGCCAGCAGTCAGTCCGGGACTAGCGTCCTCTCCTACGAGCAGTACTTC. Translation: CASSQSGTSVLSYEQYF.

The chain recombines TRBV7-9 with TRBJ2-7, with D maybe TRBD1 (5 bases). This CDR3 is 14 amino acids long. Trimming left V 1 base short and J 3 bases short, with 10 bases between. Per the germline V gene, CDR1 is SEHNR and CDR2 is FQNEAQ (reference sequence). The CDR3 nucleotides are TGTGCCAGCAGCTTAGGTCAGGGTTACTACGAGCAGTACTTC. Protein product: CASSLGQGYYEQYF.

V is TRBV29-1 and J is TRBJ2-7; 8 bases agree with TRBD2. CDR1 and CDR2 from the germline V gene are SQVTM and ANQGSEA. The CDR3 is 11 amino acids. V lost 8 bases and J lost 6; bases outside the gene matches: 6. In nucleotides, the CDR3 is TGCAGCCTGGTGGCGGGGGGCGAGCAGTACTTC. Translated, it gives CSLVAGGEQYF.

The rearrangement joins TRBV6-1 to TRBJ2-1; the D is unclear. The CDR3 length is 13 residues. The germline CDR1 and CDR2 sequences are MNHNS and SASEGT. Trimming shortened V by 0 bases and J by 10 bases, and 10 bases separated the two germline ends. CDR3 bases: TGTGCCAGCAGTGAAGCCTACCGAGGAGAGCAGTTCTTC. It specifies CASSEAYRGEQFF.

This clone was recorded once. This rearrangement joins TRBV7-8 to TRBJ2-7; TRBD1 is a possible D gene (5 bases). V lost 1 base and J 9 bases, leaving 13 bases between the germline ends. CDR1 SGHVS and CDR2 FQNEAQ come from the germline V gene. CDR3 length: 13 residues. Written as DNA, the CDR3 is TGTGCCAGCAGCTTAGATCCAGGGCGCGGGCAGTACTTC. Its protein product is CASSLDPGRGQYF.

This clone has only one observation. J is TRBJ2-3 and V is TRBV14; tentative D call: TRBD1 (5 bases). The CDR3 is made up of 16 amino acids. Germline V lookup: CDR1 SGHDN, CDR2 FVKESK. V was cut by 0 bases and J by 0 bases, with 10 bases left in between. CDR3 sequence reads: CASSQERGWSTDTQYF. CDR3 nucleotide sequence: TGTGCCAGCAGCCAAGAAAGGGGCTGGAGCACAGATACGCAGTATTTT.

CDR3 loop: CASSPRLNFYEQYF. CDR3 bases: TGTGCCAGCAGTCCGCGACTCAACTTCTACGAGCAGTACTTC. This chain links TRBV21-1 with TRBJ2-7; the table names TRBD2, a call not compared with the DNA. TRBV21-1 corresponds to a pseudogene. This CDR3 has 14 residues.

This chain uses TRBV12-1 with TRBJ1-2. TRBV12-1 is a pseudogene segment. The length of the CDR3 is 12 residues. The CDR3 nucleotides read TGTGCCAGCAGCCCGGACTGTTATGGCTACACCTTC. Encoded protein: CASSPDCYGYTF.

This clone was observed a single time. V and J are TRBV28 and TRBJ1-1; D unresolved. Looked up from germline, CDR1 is MDHEN and CDR2 is SYDVKM. This CDR3 is built from 12 residues. Trimming pared 7 bases from V and 5 bases from J, leaving 11 bases between. The CDR3: CASTRGGTEAFF. CDR3 in DNA: TGTGCCAGCACCCGAGGAGGGACTGAAGCTTTCTTT.

V and J are TRBV5-6 and TRBJ1-4; D is possibly TRBD1 (5 bases). The germline V gene encodes CDR1 SGHDT and CDR2 YYEEEE. With 4 bases removed from V and 6 bases from J, the gap between germline ends came to 10 bases. The CDR3 contains 13 residues. The CDR3 is CASSLQGYEKLFF. The CDR3 DNA reads TGTGCCAGCAGCCTCCAGGGTTATGAAAAACTGTTTTTT.

This sequence joins TRBV29-1 and TRBJ2-5; perhaps TRBD1 as D (5 bases). The V end was cut by 4 bases, the J end by 3 bases, with 6 bases between. CDR1 is SQVTM, CDR2 ANQGSEA, per germline. The CDR3 is made up of 11 amino acids. The DNA of the CDR3 is TGCAGCGTTGCCAGGGAAGAGACCCAGTACTTC. The encoded protein is CSVAREETQYF.

The genes are TRBV19 and TRBJ2-1, with D tentatively TRBD1 (6 bases). CDR1 is LNHDA and CDR2 is SQIVND in the germline V gene (reference sequence). This CDR3 has 15 residues. V lost 7 bases and J 0 bases, leaving 13 bases between the germline ends. The DNA of the CDR3 is TGTGCCAGTACCGACCGAGGGGGCTCCTACAATGAGCAGTTCTTC. It yields the protein CASTDRGGSYNEQFF.

The CDR3 coding sequence is TGTGCCAGCAGCTCGTCGGGACAGGCTTCCTACGAGCAGTACTTC. This sequence encodes CASSSSGQASYEQYF. V gene TRBV7-8 combines with J gene TRBJ2-7; 8 bases align to TRBD1. The CDR3 sequence is 15 residues long. Per germline, CDR1 SGHVS and CDR2 FQNEAQ. V was pared by 4 bases and J by 1 base, with 6 bases of the junction left unmatched.

V usage is TRBV6-5 and J usage is TRBJ1-1; D possibly corresponds to TRBD1 (5 bases). Per germline, CDR1 MNHEY and CDR2 SVGAGI. This CDR3 comprises 13 residues. The V end lost 1 base, the J end lost 4 bases, and 7 bases lay between the germline ends. CDR3 bases: TGTGCCAGCAGTTACTTGGGGGGCACTGAAGCTTTCTTT. This translates into CASSYLGGTEAFF.

This rearrangement joins TRBV7-3 to TRBJ2-2; D may match TRBD1 or TRBD2 (6 bases each). The CDR3 has 17 amino acids. The ends were cut back, 1 base at V and 4 bases at J, with 16 bases in the middle. From germline, CDR1 is SGHTA and CDR2 FQGTGA. CDR3 in DNA: TGTGCCAGCAGCTTAAGTTCTTGGGGGGCTGGCACCGGGGAGCTGTTTTTT. Amino acid sequence: CASSLSSWGAGTGELFF.

The CDR3 DNA reads as TGTGCCAGCAGTTCTAGGGACACTCAGCCCCAGCATTTT. Translating it yields CASSSRDTQPQHF. V usage is TRBV27 and J usage is TRBJ1-5; perhaps TRBD1 as D (6 bases). The V end was cut by 4 bases, the J end by 6 bases, with 10 bases between. In germline, CDR1 is MNHEY, CDR2 SMNVEV (reference sequence). The CDR3 spans 13 residues.

This chain links TRBV27 with TRBJ2-2; possibly TRBD2 for D (6 bases). V was clipped by 10 bases and J by 4 bases, with 13 bases between them. The length of the CDR3 is 13 residues. Germline V CDR1 and CDR2: MNHEY, SMNVEV (reference sequence). This CDR3 reads CATQTSPTGELFF. In DNA, the CDR3 is TGTGCCACCCAGACTAGTCCCACCGGGGAGCTGTTTTTT.

V gene TRBV29-1 combines with J gene TRBJ2-1; 7 bases align to TRBD2. The V and J ends lost 4 bases and 9 bases, in that order; junction bases with no gene match: 9. From germline, CDR1 is SQVTM and CDR2 ANQGSEA. The CDR3 has 13 amino acids. CDR3 sequence reads: CSVGGLVDSEQFF. The CDR3 DNA sequence: TGCAGCGTTGGCGGACTAGTTGACAGTGAGCAGTTCTTC.

The table lists this clone with a count of one. In nucleotides, the CDR3 is TGTGCCAGCAACCTCGGGACACCTGGAAACACCATATATTTT. Its translation is CASNLGTPGNTIYF. The gene calls are TRBV6-6 and TRBJ1-3; a weak D match, TRBD1 (6 bases). The CDR3 runs to 14 residues. Germline CDR1 and CDR2: MNHNY and SVGAGI (reference sequence). V was clipped by 7 bases and J by 2 bases, with 12 bases between them.